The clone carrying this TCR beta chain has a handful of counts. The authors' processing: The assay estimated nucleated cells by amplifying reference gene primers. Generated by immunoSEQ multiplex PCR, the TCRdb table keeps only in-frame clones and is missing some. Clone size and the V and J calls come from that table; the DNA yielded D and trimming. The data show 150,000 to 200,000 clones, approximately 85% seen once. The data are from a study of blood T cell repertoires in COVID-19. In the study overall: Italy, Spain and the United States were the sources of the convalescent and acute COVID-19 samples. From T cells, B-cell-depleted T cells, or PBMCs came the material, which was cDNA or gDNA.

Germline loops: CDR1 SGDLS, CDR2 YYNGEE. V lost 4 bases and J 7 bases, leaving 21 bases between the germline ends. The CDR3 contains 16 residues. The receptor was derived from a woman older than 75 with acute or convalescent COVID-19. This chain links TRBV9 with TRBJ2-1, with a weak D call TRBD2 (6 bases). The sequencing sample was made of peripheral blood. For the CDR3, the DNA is TGTGCCAGCAGCCCGTCTGGCGGGAAAGGGAAAAATGAGCAGTTCTTC. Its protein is CASSPSGGKGKNEQFF.